This T cell receptor (beta chain) comes out of a study of T cell clonality in common variable immunodeficiency. Broader study findings: Fewer TCRbeta clones were shared among CVID subjects than controls. Reportedly, TCR beta sequences from common variable immunodeficiency showed fewer deletions and N-nucleotide insertions. Repertoire-complication correlations in CVID were limited by patient heterogeneity.

V was clipped by 6 bases and J by 2 bases; unmatched bases: 2. CDR1 is DFQATT, CDR2 SNEGSKA, per germline (reference sequence). This CDR3 is 14 amino acids long. Equal genomic DNA amounts from CVID and control samples were sequenced. The repertoire was sequenced with immunoSEQ multiplex PCR; TCRdb's copy has only in-frame clones and lacks some. The sample includes about 55,000 clones, none of them occurring once. This clone was seen many times. What it binds is unknown. The CDR3 goes on 3 residues after the read ends, and that part is filled in from the germline J gene. The chain combines TRBV20-1 with TRBJ2-3; 13 bases align to TRBD2. The clonotype comes from a person between 18 and 70 years old in good health. Specimen: peripheral blood mononuclear cells. The CDR3 here is CSAGLAGDTDTQYF. Incomplete CDR3 DNA: TGCAGTGCCGGACTAGCGGGGGACACAGATACG.